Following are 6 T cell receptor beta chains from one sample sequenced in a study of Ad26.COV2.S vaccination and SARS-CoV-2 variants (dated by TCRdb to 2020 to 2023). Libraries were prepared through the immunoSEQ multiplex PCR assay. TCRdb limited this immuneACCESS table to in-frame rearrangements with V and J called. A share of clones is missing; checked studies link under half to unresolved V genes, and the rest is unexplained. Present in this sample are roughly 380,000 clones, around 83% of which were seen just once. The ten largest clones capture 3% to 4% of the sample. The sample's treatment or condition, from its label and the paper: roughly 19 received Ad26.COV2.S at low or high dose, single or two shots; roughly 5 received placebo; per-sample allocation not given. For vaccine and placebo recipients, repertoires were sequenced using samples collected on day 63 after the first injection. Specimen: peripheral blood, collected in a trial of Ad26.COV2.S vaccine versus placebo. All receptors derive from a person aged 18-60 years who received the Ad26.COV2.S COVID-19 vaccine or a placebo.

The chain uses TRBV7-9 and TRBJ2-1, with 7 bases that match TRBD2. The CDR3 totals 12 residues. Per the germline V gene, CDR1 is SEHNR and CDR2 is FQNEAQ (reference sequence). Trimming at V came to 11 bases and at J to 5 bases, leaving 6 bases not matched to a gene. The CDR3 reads CASMGRDNEQFF. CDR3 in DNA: TGTGCCTCCATGGGGAGGGACAATGAGCAGTTCTTC.

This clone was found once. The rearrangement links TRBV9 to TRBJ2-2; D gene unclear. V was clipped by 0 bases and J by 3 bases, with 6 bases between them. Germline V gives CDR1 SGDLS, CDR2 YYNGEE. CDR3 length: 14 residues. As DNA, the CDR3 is TGTGCCAGCAGCGTAGCTCCAGACACCGGGGAGCTGTTTTTT. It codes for CASSVAPDTGELFF.

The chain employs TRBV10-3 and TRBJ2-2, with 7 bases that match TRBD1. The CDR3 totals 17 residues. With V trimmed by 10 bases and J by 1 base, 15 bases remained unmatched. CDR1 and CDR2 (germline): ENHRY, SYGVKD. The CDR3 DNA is TGTGCCACTGCAGCCATTCCCGGGACAGAGAACACCGGGGAGCTGTTTTTT. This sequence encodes CATAAIPGTENTGELFF.

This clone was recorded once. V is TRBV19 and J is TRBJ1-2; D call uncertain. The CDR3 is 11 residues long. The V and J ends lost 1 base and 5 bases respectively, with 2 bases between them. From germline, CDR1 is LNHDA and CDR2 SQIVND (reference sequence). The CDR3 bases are TGTGCCAGTAGTATAGCGTATGGCTACACCTTC. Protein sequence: CASSIAYGYTF.

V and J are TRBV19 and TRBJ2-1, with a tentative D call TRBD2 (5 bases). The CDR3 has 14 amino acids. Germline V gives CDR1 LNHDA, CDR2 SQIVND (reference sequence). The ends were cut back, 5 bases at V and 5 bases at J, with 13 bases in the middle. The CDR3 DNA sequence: TGTGCCAGTAGTCCGAGGCCGACTAACAATGAGCAGTTCTTC. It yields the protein CASSPRPTNNEQFF.

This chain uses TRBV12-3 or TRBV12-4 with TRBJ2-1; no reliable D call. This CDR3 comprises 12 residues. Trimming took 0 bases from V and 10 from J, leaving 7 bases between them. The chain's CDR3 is CASSLALREQFF. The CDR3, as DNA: TGTGCCAGCAGTTTAGCCCTCCGGGAGCAGTTCTTC.